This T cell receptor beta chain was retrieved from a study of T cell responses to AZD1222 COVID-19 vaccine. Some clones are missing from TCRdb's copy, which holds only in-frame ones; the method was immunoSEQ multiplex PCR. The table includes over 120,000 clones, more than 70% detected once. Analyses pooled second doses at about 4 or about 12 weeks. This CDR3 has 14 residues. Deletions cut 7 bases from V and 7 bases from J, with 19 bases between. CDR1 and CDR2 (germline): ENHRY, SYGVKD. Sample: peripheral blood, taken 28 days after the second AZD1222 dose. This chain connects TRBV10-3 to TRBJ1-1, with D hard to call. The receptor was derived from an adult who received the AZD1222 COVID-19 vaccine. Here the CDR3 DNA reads TGTGCCATCACCGCCGGGCCTCAAGTCAATGAAGCTTTCTTT. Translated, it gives CAITAGPQVNEAFF.